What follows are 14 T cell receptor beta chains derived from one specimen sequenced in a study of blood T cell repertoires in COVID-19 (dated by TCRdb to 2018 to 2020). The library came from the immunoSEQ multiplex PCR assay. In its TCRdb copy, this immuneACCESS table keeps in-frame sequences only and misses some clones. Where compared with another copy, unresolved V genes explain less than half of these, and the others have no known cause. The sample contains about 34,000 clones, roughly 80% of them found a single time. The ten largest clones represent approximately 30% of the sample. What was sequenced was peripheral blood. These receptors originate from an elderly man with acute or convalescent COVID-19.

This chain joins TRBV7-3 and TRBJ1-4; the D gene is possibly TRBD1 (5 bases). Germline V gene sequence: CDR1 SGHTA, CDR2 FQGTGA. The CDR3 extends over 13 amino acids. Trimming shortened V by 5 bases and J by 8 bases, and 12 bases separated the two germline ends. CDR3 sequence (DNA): TGTGCCAGCAGCAGCCGCGGGGGAGAAAAACTGTTTTTT. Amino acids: CASSSRGGEKLFF.

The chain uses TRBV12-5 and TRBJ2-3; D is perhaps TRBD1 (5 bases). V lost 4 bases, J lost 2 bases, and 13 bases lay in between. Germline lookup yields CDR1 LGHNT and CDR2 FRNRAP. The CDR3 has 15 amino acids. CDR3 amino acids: CASGSRQWYTDTQYF. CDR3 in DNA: TGTGCTAGTGGTTCCCGACAGTGGTACACAGATACGCAGTATTTT.

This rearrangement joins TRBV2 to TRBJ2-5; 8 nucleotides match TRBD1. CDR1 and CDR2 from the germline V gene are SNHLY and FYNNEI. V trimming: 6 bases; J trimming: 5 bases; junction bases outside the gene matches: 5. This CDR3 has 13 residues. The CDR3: CASSRDRTETQYF. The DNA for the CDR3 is TGTGCCAGCAGCAGGGACAGGACGGAGACCCAGTACTTC.

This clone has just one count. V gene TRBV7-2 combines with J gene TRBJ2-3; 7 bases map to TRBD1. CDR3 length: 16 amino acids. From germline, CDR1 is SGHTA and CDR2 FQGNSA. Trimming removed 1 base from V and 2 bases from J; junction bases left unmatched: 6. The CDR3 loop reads CASSLGVGGHTDTQYF. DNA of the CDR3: TGTGCCAGCAGCTTAGGGGTAGGGGGCCACACAGATACGCAGTATTTT.

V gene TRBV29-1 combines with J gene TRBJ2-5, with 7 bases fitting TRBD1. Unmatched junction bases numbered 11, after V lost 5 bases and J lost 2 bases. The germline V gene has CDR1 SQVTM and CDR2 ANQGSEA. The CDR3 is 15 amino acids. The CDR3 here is CSVTLPGQSQETQYF. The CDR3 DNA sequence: TGCAGCGTTACCCTACCGGGACAGAGTCAAGAGACCCAGTACTTC.

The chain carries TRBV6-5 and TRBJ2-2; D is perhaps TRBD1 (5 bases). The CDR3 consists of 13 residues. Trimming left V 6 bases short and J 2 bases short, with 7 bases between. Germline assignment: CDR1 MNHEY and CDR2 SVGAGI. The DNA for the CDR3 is TGTGCCAGCAGGGACACCAACACCGGGGAGCTGTTTTTT. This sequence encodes CASRDTNTGELFF.

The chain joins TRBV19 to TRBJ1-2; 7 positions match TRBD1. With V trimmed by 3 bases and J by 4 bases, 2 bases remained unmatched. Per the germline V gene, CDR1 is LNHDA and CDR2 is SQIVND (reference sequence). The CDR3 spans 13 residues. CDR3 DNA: TGTGCCAGTAGTATGGGACAGATCTATGGCTACACCTTC. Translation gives CASSMGQIYGYTF. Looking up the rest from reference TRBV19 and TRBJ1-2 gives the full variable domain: DGGITQSPKYLFRKEGQNVTLSCEQNLNHDAMYWYRQDPGQGLRLIYYSQIVNDFQKGDIAEGYSVSREKKESFPLTVTSAQKNPTAFYLCASSMGQIYGYTFGSGTRLTVV.

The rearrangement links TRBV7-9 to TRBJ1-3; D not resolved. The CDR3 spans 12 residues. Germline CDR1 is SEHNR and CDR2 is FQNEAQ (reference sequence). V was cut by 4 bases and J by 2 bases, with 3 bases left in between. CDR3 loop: CASSSTGNTIYF. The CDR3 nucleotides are TGTGCCAGCAGCTCCACTGGAAACACCATATATTTT.

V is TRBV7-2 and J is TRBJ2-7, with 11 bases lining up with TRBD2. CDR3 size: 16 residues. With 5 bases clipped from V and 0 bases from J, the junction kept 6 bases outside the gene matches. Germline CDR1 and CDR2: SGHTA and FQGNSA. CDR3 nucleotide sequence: TGTGCCAGCAGCGACCCGGGACTAGCGGTCTCCTACGAGCAGTACTTC. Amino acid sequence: CASSDPGLAVSYEQYF.

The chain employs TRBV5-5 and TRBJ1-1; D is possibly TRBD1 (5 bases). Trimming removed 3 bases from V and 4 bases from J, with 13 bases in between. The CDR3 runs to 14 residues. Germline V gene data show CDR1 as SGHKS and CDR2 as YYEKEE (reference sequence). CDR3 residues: CASSSGVFGTEAFF. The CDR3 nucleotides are TGTGCCAGCAGCTCGGGGGTTTTTGGCACTGAAGCTTTCTTT. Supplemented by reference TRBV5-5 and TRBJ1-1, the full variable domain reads DAGVTQSPTHLIKTRGQQVTLRCSPISGHKSVSWYQQVLGQGPQFIFQYYEKEERGRGNFPDRFSARQFPNYSSELNVNALLLGDSALYLCASSSGVFGTEAFFGQGTRLTVV.

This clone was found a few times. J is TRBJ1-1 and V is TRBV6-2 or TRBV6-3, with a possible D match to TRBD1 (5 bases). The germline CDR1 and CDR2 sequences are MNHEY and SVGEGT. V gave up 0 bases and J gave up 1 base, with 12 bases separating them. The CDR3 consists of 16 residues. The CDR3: CASSYSWGVENTEAFF. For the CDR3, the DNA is TGTGCCAGCAGTTACTCGTGGGGGGTAGAGAACACTGAAGCTTTCTTT.

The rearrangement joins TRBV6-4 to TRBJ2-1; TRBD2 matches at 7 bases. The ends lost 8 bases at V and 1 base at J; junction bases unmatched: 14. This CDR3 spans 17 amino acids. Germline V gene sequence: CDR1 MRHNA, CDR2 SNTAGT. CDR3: CASSLTSSGASYNEQFF. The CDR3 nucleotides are TGTGCCAGCTCCTTAACCTCTAGCGGAGCATCCTACAATGAGCAGTTCTTC.

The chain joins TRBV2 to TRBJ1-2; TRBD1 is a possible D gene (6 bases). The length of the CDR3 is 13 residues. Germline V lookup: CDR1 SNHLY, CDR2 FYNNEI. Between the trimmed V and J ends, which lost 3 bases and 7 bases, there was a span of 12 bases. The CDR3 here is CASSDSGVVGYTF. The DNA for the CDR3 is TGTGCCAGCAGTGACTCAGGGGTTGTTGGCTACACCTTC.

The CDR3 loop is CASTPDRGLGEKLFF. Written as DNA, the CDR3 is TGTGCCAGTACCCCCGATCGGGGTCTAGGAGAAAAACTGTTTTTT. This chain joins TRBV19 and TRBJ1-4; D is unresolved. Per the germline V gene, CDR1 is LNHDA and CDR2 is SQIVND (reference sequence). Trimming cost V 7 bases and J 8 bases, with 20 bases left between them. The CDR3 totals 15 residues.